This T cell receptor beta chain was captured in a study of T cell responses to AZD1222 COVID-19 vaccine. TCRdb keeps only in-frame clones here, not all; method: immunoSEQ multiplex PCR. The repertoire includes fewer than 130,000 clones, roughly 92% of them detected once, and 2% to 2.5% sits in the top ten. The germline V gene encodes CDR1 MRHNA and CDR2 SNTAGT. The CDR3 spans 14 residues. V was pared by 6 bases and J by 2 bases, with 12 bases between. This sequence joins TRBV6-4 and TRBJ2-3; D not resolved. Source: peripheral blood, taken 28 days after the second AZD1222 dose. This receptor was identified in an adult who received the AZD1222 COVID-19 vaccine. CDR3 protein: CASRLEAATDTQYF. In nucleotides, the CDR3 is TGTGCCAGCAGACTTGAGGCAGCCACAGATACGCAGTATTTT.